The 10 T cell receptor beta chains below were found in one sample sequenced in a study of OX40 agonist ivuxolimab in advanced cancers. TCRdb keeps only in-frame clones here, not all; method: immunoSEQ multiplex PCR. The sample has almost 50,000 clones, approximately 80% seen once. Here the sequenced sample was CD4+ or CD8+ T cells sorted from blood, taken in a trial of the OX40 agonist ivuxolimab. The origin of the receptors is an adult with an advanced solid tumor such as melanoma, head and neck, liver or kidney cancer.

This chain joins TRBV9 and TRBJ1-1; D gene ambiguous. The V and J ends lost 0 bases and 5 bases respectively, with 11 bases between them. CDR1 SGDLS and CDR2 YYNGEE come from the germline V gene. This CDR3 is 14 amino acids long. DNA for the CDR3: TGTGCCAGCAGCGTAGAAGGTTTGGCGACTGAAGCTTTCTTT. Its protein is CASSVEGLATEAFF. Based on the CDR3 plus reference TRBV9 and TRBJ1-1, the full variable domain is DSGVTQTPKHLITATGQRVTLRCSPRSGDLSVYWYQQSLDQGLQFLIQYYNGEERAKGNILERFSAQQFPDLHSELNLSSLELGDSALYFCASSVEGLATEAFFGQGTRLTVV.

This chain uses TRBV7-9 with TRBJ2-2; D assignment may be TRBD1 or TRBD2 (5 bases each). The germline CDR1 and CDR2 sequences are SEHNR and FQNEAQ (reference sequence). Trimming removed 11 bases from V and 7 bases from J, with 11 bases in between. CDR3 size: 11 residues. CDR3 residues: CAGGSFGELFF. In DNA form, the CDR3 reads TGTGCCGGGGGTAGTTTCGGGGAGCTGTTTTTT.

The gene calls are TRBV25-1 and TRBJ2-1; unclear D gene. This CDR3 contains 10 residues. The germline V gene encodes CDR1 MGHDK and CDR2 SYGVNS. Trimming left V 8 bases short and J 6 bases short, with 5 bases between. The CDR3 sequence is CASGFNEQFF. CDR3 coding DNA: TGTGCCAGCGGCTTCAATGAGCAGTTCTTC.

The rearrangement joins TRBV27 to TRBJ1-1, with D tentatively TRBD1 (5 bases). Germline V gene sequence: CDR1 MNHEY, CDR2 SMNVEV (reference sequence). Trimming removed 2 bases at V and 5 bases at J, with 9 bases between. The CDR3 covers 13 residues. CDR3 sequence: CASSLRGWTEAFF. The DNA for the CDR3 is TGTGCCAGCAGTTTACGGGGGTGGACTGAAGCTTTCTTT.

The chain is built from TRBV29-1 and TRBJ2-1, with D uncertain. This CDR3 is built from 11 residues. The germline CDR1 and CDR2 sequences are SQVTM and ANQGSEA. The ends were cut back, 3 bases at V and 7 bases at J, with 7 bases in the middle. The DNA for the CDR3 is TGCAGCGTTGATCTCGGGAATGAGCAGTTCTTC. The encoded protein is CSVDLGNEQFF.

The V gene is TRBV19, the J gene TRBJ2-1; TRBD1 agrees at 9 bases. The CDR3 spans 16 residues. From germline, CDR1 is LNHDA and CDR2 SQIVND (reference sequence). With 1 base clipped from V and 4 bases from J, the junction kept 5 bases outside the gene matches. The CDR3 protein is CASSIAGQGLYNEQFF. The CDR3 nucleotides read TGTGCCAGTAGTATAGCTGGACAGGGGCTATACAATGAGCAGTTCTTC.

The chain carries TRBV27 and TRBJ2-5; TRBD2 might be the D (5 bases). Germline CDR1 MNHEY, CDR2 SMNVEV (reference sequence). The V and J ends lost 5 bases and 3 bases respectively, with 19 bases between them. CDR3 size: 16 residues. The CDR3 region has the DNA TGTGCCAGCAGTCCCCTCCTAGAGGGATTGGAAGAGACCCAGTACTTC. The encoded protein is CASSPLLEGLEETQYF.

The chain uses TRBV4-1 and TRBJ1-2; 10 positions match TRBD1. There are 14 residues in the CDR3. The J segment lost 7 bases and the V segment lost 6 bases, leaving 8 bases of the junction unmatched. Germline loops: CDR1 MGHRA, CDR2 YSYEKL. The CDR3 loop is CASSQDRGSLGYTF. CDR3 bases: TGCGCCAGCAGTCAGGACAGGGGGAGCCTTGGCTACACCTTC.

This chain connects TRBV14 to TRBJ2-1; 10 bases agree with TRBD2. Germline V gives CDR1 SGHDN, CDR2 FVKESK. V dropped 4 bases and J dropped 8; count of bases not matched to a gene: 8. This CDR3 is 15 amino acids long. CDR3 amino acids: CASSRLAGVTHEQFF. CDR3 DNA: TGTGCCAGCAGCCGCCTAGCGGGAGTTACCCATGAGCAGTTCTTC. Drawing the rest from reference TRBV14 and TRBJ2-1, the complete variable domain is EAGVTQFPSHSVIEKGQTVTLRCDPISGHDNLYWYRRVMGKEIKFLLHFVKESKQDESGMPNNRFLAERTGGTYSTLKVQPAELEDSGVYFCASSRLAGVTHEQFFGPGTRLTVL.

The chain couples TRBV28 to TRBJ1-1, with D unresolved. The V end was cut by 1 base, the J end by 3 bases, with 12 bases between. Looked up from germline, CDR1 is MDHEN and CDR2 is SYDVKM. This CDR3 comprises 15 residues. The CDR3 DNA follows: TGTGCCAGCAGTTTATCGAGAAGGGCAGACACTGAAGCTTTCTTT. Amino acid sequence: CASSLSRRADTEAFF.